The 20 T cell receptor beta chains reported below all come from one sample, sequenced in a study of Graves' ophthalmopathy and Graves' hyperthyroidism. RNA served as the template for amplifying TCR beta CDR3 regions. HTBI-primed RT-PCR formed the first round, and a multiplex PCR formed the second. Each CDR3 protein is one row after TCRdb ran MiXCR on the multiplex PCR reads. The sample contains 240,000 or so distinct CDR3 sequences, approximately 42% of which appear only once. Sequencing was done on a sample of peripheral blood. The receptors were gathered from an adult man with Graves' ophthalmopathy.

The J gene is TRBJ2-2, the V gene TRBV24-1; 9 nucleotides match TRBD1. The CDR3 runs to 15 residues. Germline assignment: CDR1 KGHDR and CDR2 SFDVKD. Trimming cost V 9 bases and J 5 bases; bases outside gene matches: 9. The CDR3 DNA is TGTGCCACCGCCTATGGACAGGGGAGGACCGGGGAGCTGTTTTTT. Protein sequence: CATAYGQGRTGELFF.

Only a few counts were recorded for this clonotype. The V and J genes are TRBV7-9 and TRBJ2-5; a possible D gene is TRBD2 (7 bases). The germline V gene has CDR1 SEHNR and CDR2 FQNEAQ (reference sequence). This CDR3 is 18 amino acids long. Trimming took 3 bases from V and 1 from J, leaving 21 bases between them. In DNA form, the CDR3 reads TGTGCCAGCAGCTTCGGACGGAGCGGGACACCACGCCAAGAGACCCAGTACTTC. Residues: CASSFGRSGTPRQETQYF.

This rearrangement joins TRBV7-3 to TRBJ2-6; TRBD1 matches at 12 bases. This CDR3 is 17 amino acids long. Per the germline V gene, CDR1 is SGHTA and CDR2 is FQGTGA. V shed 5 bases, J shed 5 bases, and the junction held 7 bases outside the gene matches. In DNA, the CDR3 is TGTGCCAGCAGCACACCGGGACAGGGGGCGAGGGCCAACGTCCTGACTTTC. Translated, it gives CASSTPGQGARANVLTF. Full variable domain (missing parts from reference TRBV7-3 and TRBJ2-6): GAGVSQTPSNKVTEKGKYVELRCDPISGHTALYWYRQSLGQGPEFLIYFQGTGAADDSGLPNDRFFAVRPEGSVSTLKIQRTERGDSAVYLCASSTPGQGARANVLTFGAGSRLTVL.

This clonotype was seen repeatedly, ten times or more. The rearrangement uses TRBV25-1 and TRBJ1-2; a weak D match, TRBD1 (6 bases). CDR1 and CDR2 (germline): MGHDK, SYGVNS. This CDR3 has 14 amino acids. V was trimmed by 4 bases and J by 3 bases, leaving 12 bases between them. The CDR3 reads CASSVGGRDYGYTF. The DNA of the CDR3 is TGTGCCAGCAGTGTCGGGGGGCGAGACTATGGCTACACCTTC.

The chain links TRBV6-2 or TRBV6-3 to TRBJ1-2, with D unclear. In germline, CDR1 is MNHEY, CDR2 SVGEGT. The CDR3 loop spans 14 amino acids. Trimming shortened V by 4 bases and J by 3 bases, and 12 bases separated the two germline ends. CDR3 sequence (DNA): TGTGCCAGCAGTTTAAATGCAGAGTACTATGGCTACACCTTC. It yields the protein CASSLNAEYYGYTF.

This sequence joins TRBV6-5 and TRBJ2-7, with 8 bases aligning to TRBD2. J gave up 4 bases and V 0 bases, and 5 bases lay outside the gene matches. Germline V gene lookup returns CDR1 MNHEY and CDR2 SVGAGI. The CDR3 has 15 amino acids. As DNA, the CDR3 is TGTGCCAGCAGTTACTCGGTAGCGGGGATTTACGAGCAGTACTTC. It codes for CASSYSVAGIYEQYF.

V is TRBV11-3 and J is TRBJ1-2; no reliable D call. V was clipped by 2 bases and J by 4 bases, with 14 bases between them. CDR1 and CDR2 from the germline V gene are SGHNT and YENEEA. This CDR3 contains 15 residues. The DNA of the CDR3 is TGTGCCAGCAGCTTAAAGGGCACGATGATCTATGGCTACACCTTC. Its translation is CASSLKGTMIYGYTF. Together with reference TRBV11-3 and TRBJ1-2, the CDR3 gives the full variable domain: EAGVVQSPRYKIIEKKQPVAFWCNPISGHNTLYWYLQNLGQGPELLIRYENEEAVDDSQLPKDRFSAERLKGVDSTLKIQPAELGDSAVYLCASSLKGTMIYGYTFGSGTRLTVV.

This clonotype was seen a few times. The chain uses TRBV7-8 and TRBJ2-7; D remains ambiguous. Germline assignment: CDR1 SGHVS and CDR2 FQNEAQ. This CDR3 has 13 residues. Trimming stripped 1 base from V and 5 bases from J, with 9 bases between. In DNA, the CDR3 is TGTGCCAGCAGCTTAGAACAGACCGACGAGCAGTACTTC. This codes for CASSLEQTDEQYF.

The rearrangement uses TRBV5-4 and TRBJ1-2; TRBD1 might be the D (6 bases). V lost 0 bases, J lost 5 bases, and 20 bases lay in between. Germline assignment: CDR1 SGHNT and CDR2 YYREEE (reference sequence). The CDR3 has 17 residues. The CDR3 reads CASSLASQGSVGYGYTF. In nucleotides, the CDR3 is TGTGCCAGCAGCTTGGCCTCACAGGGTTCAGTAGGGTATGGCTACACCTTC.

The chain couples TRBV5-1 to TRBJ2-3; D is undetermined. V was pared by 4 bases and J by 2 bases, with 11 bases between. Germline values: CDR1 SGHRS, CDR2 YFSETQ. This CDR3 is built from 14 residues. The CDR3: CASSNFPDTDTQYF. DNA for the CDR3: TGCGCCAGCAGCAATTTTCCGGACACAGATACGCAGTATTTT.

Of note for this clonotype: One base away lies a much larger clone, so this may be a sequencing read error. This chain connects TRBV10-3 to TRBJ1-4; a possible D gene is TRBD1 (5 bases). The CDR3 is 14 amino acids. The ends were cut back, 6 bases at V and 5 bases at J, with 13 bases in the middle. Germline CDR1 and CDR2: ENHRY and SYGVKD. The CDR3 loop is CAIRGTRTNEKLFF. CDR3 nucleotides: TGTGCCATCAGAGGGACGAGAACGAATGAAAAACTGTTTTTT.

The chain combines TRBV7-8 with TRBJ1-1, with D possibly matching TRBD1 (5 bases). CDR3 size: 13 residues. The germline CDR1 and CDR2 sequences are SGHVS and FQNEAQ. With 0 bases removed from V and 7 bases from J, the gap between germline ends came to 9 bases. In DNA, the CDR3 is TGTGCCAGCAGCTTAGCGGGGGGAGGTGAAGCTTTCTTT. Amino acid sequence: CASSLAGGGEAFF.

CDR3 in DNA: TGCAGCGTCCAGAGGTCCGGACAGGGAGGGGAGACCCAGTACTTC. Its protein product is CSVQRSGQGGETQYF. This rearrangement joins TRBV29-1 to TRBJ2-5, with D possibly matching TRBD1 (8 bases). The CDR3 consists of 15 residues. Trimming removed 6 bases from V and 5 bases from J, with 22 bases in between. Per the germline V gene, CDR1 is SQVTM and CDR2 is ANQGSEA.

Concerning this clonotype itself: The junction shows a germline mismatch at one end, possibly a read error. The rearrangement uses TRBV15 and TRBJ2-7, with D unresolved. CDR3 size: 10 residues. Germline values: CDR1 LNHNV, CDR2 YYDKDF (reference sequence). CDR3 residues: CTTIVYEQYF. As DNA, the CDR3 is TGTACCACCATCGTCTACGAGCAGTACTTC.

Here the CDR3 reads CASSYSSADTQYF. CDR3 bases: TGTGCCAGCAGTTACTCTTCCGCTGATACGCAGTATTTT. This sequence joins TRBV12-3 or TRBV12-4 and TRBJ2-3; no definite D call. V shed 4 bases and J shed 6 bases, with 11 bases lying between them. This CDR3 contains 13 residues.

V and J are TRBV15 and TRBJ2-7; D is unresolved. CDR1 and CDR2 from the germline V gene are LNHNV and YYDKDF (reference sequence). The V gene lost 7 bases and the J gene lost 3 bases, with 13 bases spanning the gap. The CDR3 totals 13 residues. The CDR3 reads CATTTDGYYEQYF. In nucleotides, the CDR3 is TGTGCCACCACCACGGACGGGTACTACGAGCAGTACTTC.

This clonotype was seen more than once but under ten times. This rearrangement joins TRBV24-1 to TRBJ2-7; TRBD1 matches at 8 bases. CDR1 KGHDR and CDR2 SFDVKD come from the germline V gene. This CDR3 has 15 residues. J gave up 3 bases and V 5 bases, and 8 bases lay outside the gene matches. The CDR3: CATSGRTGSDYEQYF. The DNA for the CDR3 is TGTGCCACCAGTGGCCGGACAGGGTCAGACTACGAGCAGTACTTC.

This clonotype has at least ten counts. V is TRBV7-8 and J is TRBJ1-2; the D gene is possibly TRBD1 (6 bases). The V end was cut by 1 base, the J end by 3 bases, with 9 bases between. Per germline, CDR1 SGHVS and CDR2 FQNEAQ. The CDR3 is made up of 14 amino acids. The CDR3 here is CASSLGTADYGYTF. The CDR3 DNA is TGTGCCAGCAGCTTAGGGACAGCGGACTATGGCTACACCTTC.

The genes are TRBV9 and TRBJ1-4; no definite D call. In germline, CDR1 is SGDLS, CDR2 YYNGEE. V dropped 0 bases and J dropped 7 bases, with 16 bases sitting between them. The CDR3 extends over 16 amino acids. CDR3: CASSVGLAGLGEKLFF. The CDR3 nucleotides are TGTGCCAGCAGCGTAGGACTAGCGGGATTGGGTGAAAAACTGTTTTTT.

The table lists this clonotype with many counts. This sequence joins TRBV29-1 and TRBJ1-2; no clear D gene. V shed 4 bases and J shed 6 bases, with 12 bases lying between them. CDR3 size: 12 residues. CDR1 and CDR2 (germline): SQVTM, ANQGSEA. CDR3 sequence (DNA): TGCAGCGTTGGTGGTTTCCAGGATGGCTACACCTTC. Amino acid sequence: CSVGGFQDGYTF.